Below, 12 T cell receptor beta chains from the same sample are listed, as sequenced in a study of PD-1 blockade in classical Hodgkin lymphoma. All trial patients relapsed after autologous stem cell transplantation. The assay was immunoSEQ multiplex PCR, and TCRdb's table has in-frame clones only and misses some. The table includes about 97,000 clones, around 80% detected once. The material was peripheral blood mononuclear cells (PBMCs), obtained at baseline. The receptor source for this set is a human donor with classical Hodgkin lymphoma.

The chain has TRBV5-1 and TRBJ2-6, with D perhaps TRBD1 (5 bases). Germline loops: CDR1 SGHRS, CDR2 YFSETQ. Trimming took off 0 bases at V and 4 bases at J, with 17 bases between the two ends. The CDR3 spans 18 residues. DNA for the CDR3: TGCGCCAGCAGCTTGGCCTCCCCAGGGTCAGGCGGGGCCAACGTCCTGACTTTC. Protein: CASSLASPGSGGANVLTF.

A single count supports this clone. The chain combines TRBV5-4 with TRBJ1-2, with 8 bases that match TRBD1. CDR3 size: 12 residues. V lost 7 bases to trimming and J lost 4 bases; unmatched junction nucleotides: 3. Germline V gene lookup returns CDR1 SGHNT and CDR2 YYREEE (reference sequence). In DNA, the CDR3 is TGTGCCAGCGGACAGGGTACCTATGGCTACACCTTC. The encoded protein is CASGQGTYGYTF.

The V and J genes are TRBV27 and TRBJ1-2; D uncertain. With 3 bases removed from V and 2 bases from J, the gap between germline ends came to 13 bases. The CDR3 runs to 15 residues. Germline assignment: CDR1 MNHEY and CDR2 SMNVEV (reference sequence). The CDR3 is CASSFARTPNYGYTF. CDR3 sequence (DNA): TGTGCCAGCAGTTTCGCCCGGACGCCAAACTATGGCTACACCTTC.

This clone was counted once. V usage is TRBV6-5 and J usage is TRBJ1-1; 7 bases fit TRBD1. The CDR3 has 15 amino acids. The trim removed 6 bases at V and 0 bases at J, leaving 7 bases unmatched. Germline V lookup: CDR1 MNHEY, CDR2 SVGAGI. This CDR3 is CASSPTGTVNTEAFF. CDR3 nucleotide sequence: TGTGCCAGCAGCCCCACAGGGACAGTGAACACTGAAGCTTTCTTT.

V is TRBV6-1 and J is TRBJ2-1; tentative D call: TRBD2 (6 bases). CDR1 and CDR2 from the germline V gene are MNHNS and SASEGT. The CDR3 has 15 amino acids. Deletions cut 1 base from V and 3 bases from J, with 10 bases between. The CDR3 region has the DNA TGTGCCAGCAGTGAAGTTCAAGCGGGCTACAATGAGCAGTTCTTC. This encodes CASSEVQAGYNEQFF.

The V and J genes are TRBV18 and TRBJ2-2; D is ambiguous. The V end lost 3 bases, the J end lost 0 bases, and 11 bases lay between the germline ends. Per germline, CDR1 KGHSH and CDR2 LQKENI. The CDR3 has 16 residues. The CDR3 here is CASSPLSRSNTGELFF. CDR3 nucleotides: TGTGCCAGCTCACCCCTGAGTCGATCGAACACCGGGGAGCTGTTTTTT.

The genes are TRBV7-8 and TRBJ2-3, with 7 positions matching TRBD2. V lost 7 bases and J lost 3; bases outside the gene matches: 10. Germline CDR1 reads SGHVS; CDR2 reads FQNEAQ. This CDR3 contains 15 residues. CDR3 coding DNA: TGTGCCAGCACAAGCAGATGGGGGGGTACAGATACGCAGTATTTT. It translates to CASTSRWGGTDTQYF.

In this sample, this clone turned up once. The CDR3, as DNA: TGTGCCAGCAGTGGAGGCACCTCGAGAGTATACGAGCAGTACTTC. It is translated as CASSGGTSRVYEQYF. V gene TRBV6-1 combines with J gene TRBJ2-7; D uncertain. The germline V and J ends were trimmed by 4 bases and 4 bases, with 17 bases remaining between them. Germline assignment: CDR1 MNHNS and CDR2 SASEGT. This CDR3 contains 15 residues.

The chain links TRBV5-1 to TRBJ2-1; TRBD2 matches 10 bases. This CDR3 spans 16 amino acids. Germline CDR1 SGHRS, CDR2 YFSETQ. V lost 0 bases to trimming and J lost 4 bases; unmatched junction nucleotides: 4. The CDR3 bases are TGCGCCAGCAGCTTGGGAGGGACTAGCGTTTACAATGAGCAGTTCTTC. This codes for CASSLGGTSVYNEQFF.

V and J are TRBV7-2 and TRBJ2-7, with D hard to call. Germline CDR1 and CDR2: SGHTA and FQGNSA. The CDR3 spans 17 residues. V shed 1 base and J shed 1 base, with 17 bases lying between them. CDR3 in DNA: TGTGCCAGCAGCTTAGGAACGGCTAGGGTAAGGTCCTACGAGCAGTACTTC. This encodes CASSLGTARVRSYEQYF.

The chain uses TRBV5-6 and TRBJ2-3; 12 bases are shared with TRBD2. The V and J ends lost 0 bases and 8 bases, in that order; junction bases with no gene match: 7. There are 16 residues in the CDR3. Germline CDR1 is SGHDT and CDR2 is YYEEEE. CDR3 nucleotide sequence: TGTGCCAGCAGCTTGGGACTAGCGGGAGTGTTCCGTACGCAGTATTTT. Protein sequence: CASSLGLAGVFRTQYF. The complete variable domain, with remaining parts taken from reference TRBV5-6 and TRBJ2-3, reads DAGVTQSPTHLIKTRGQQVTLRCSPKSGHDTVSWYQQALGQGPQFIFQYYEEEERQRGNFPDRFSGHQFPNYSSELNVNALLLGDSALYLCASSLGLAGVFRTQYFGPGTRLTVL.

V is TRBV9 and J is TRBJ2-1, with D tentatively TRBD1 or TRBD2 (5 bases each). V lost 3 bases and J lost 0, with 10 bases in between. The CDR3 has 15 residues. Germline CDR1 and CDR2: SGDLS and YYNGEE. The CDR3 sequence: CASSGQRSSYNEQFF. CDR3 nucleotide sequence: TGTGCCAGCAGCGGACAGCGGAGCTCCTACAATGAGCAGTTCTTC.